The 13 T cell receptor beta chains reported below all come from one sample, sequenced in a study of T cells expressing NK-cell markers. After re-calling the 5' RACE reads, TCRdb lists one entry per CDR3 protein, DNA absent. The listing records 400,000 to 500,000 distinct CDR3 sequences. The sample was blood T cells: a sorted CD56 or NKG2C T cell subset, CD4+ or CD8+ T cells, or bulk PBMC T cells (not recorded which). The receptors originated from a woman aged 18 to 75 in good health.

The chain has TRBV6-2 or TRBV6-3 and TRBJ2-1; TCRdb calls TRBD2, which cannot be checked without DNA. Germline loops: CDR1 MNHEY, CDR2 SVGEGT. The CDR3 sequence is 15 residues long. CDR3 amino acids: CASSDRTSGRREQFF.

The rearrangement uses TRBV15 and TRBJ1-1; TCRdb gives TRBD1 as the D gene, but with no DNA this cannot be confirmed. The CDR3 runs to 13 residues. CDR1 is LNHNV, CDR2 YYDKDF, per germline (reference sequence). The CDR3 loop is CATSSDVGGQAFF.

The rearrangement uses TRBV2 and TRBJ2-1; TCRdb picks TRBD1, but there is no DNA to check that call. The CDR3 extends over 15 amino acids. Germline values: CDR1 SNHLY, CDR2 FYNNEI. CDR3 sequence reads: CASTRTGNTYNEQFF.

CDR3 sequence reads: CSARTGREGYEQYF. V and J are TRBV20-1 and TRBJ2-7; TCRdb indicates TRBD2, and absent DNA this call remains unverified. The CDR3 totals 14 residues. CDR1 and CDR2 from the germline V gene are DFQATT and SNEGSKA (reference sequence).

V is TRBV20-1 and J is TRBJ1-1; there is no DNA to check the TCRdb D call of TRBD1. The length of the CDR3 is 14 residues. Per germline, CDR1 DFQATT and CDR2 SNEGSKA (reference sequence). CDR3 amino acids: CSASPLVGNTEAFF.

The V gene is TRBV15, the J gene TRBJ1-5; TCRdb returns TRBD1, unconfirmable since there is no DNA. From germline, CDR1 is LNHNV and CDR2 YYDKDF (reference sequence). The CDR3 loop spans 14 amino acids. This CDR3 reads CATSGDREDQPQHF.

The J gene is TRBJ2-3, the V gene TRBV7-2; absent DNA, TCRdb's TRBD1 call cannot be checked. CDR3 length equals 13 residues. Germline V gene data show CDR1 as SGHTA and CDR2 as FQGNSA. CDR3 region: CASSSTRDLFWYF.

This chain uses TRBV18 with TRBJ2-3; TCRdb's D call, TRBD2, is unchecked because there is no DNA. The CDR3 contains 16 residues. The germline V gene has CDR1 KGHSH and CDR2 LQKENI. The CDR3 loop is CASSPPAVLDGYTQYF.

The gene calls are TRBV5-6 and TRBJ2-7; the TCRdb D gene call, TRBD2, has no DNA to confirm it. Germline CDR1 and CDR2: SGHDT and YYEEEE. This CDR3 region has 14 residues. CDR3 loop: CASSLLTSGYEQYF.

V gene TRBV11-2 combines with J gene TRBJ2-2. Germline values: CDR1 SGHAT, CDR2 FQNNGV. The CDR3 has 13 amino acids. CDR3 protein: CASREPNTGELFF.

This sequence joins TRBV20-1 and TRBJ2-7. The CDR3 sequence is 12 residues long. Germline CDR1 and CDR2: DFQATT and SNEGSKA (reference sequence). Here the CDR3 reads CSASQRGYEQYF.

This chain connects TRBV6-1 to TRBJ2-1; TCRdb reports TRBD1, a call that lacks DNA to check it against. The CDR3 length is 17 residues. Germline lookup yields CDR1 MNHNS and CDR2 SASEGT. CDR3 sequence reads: CASSLVALGKGGNEQFF.

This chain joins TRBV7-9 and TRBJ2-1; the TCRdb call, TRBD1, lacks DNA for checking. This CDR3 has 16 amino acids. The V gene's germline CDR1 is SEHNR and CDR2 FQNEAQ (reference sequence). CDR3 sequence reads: CASSTSGGAGYNEQFF.